What follows are 4 T cell receptor beta chains derived from one specimen sequenced in a study of CD8+ T cells in alopecia areata. Investigators isolated RNA and reverse transcribed it into cDNA to act as the sequencing template. The data were produced by immunoSEQ multiplex PCR, yet TCRdb's version contains in-frame clones alone and is incomplete. The table has 200,000 to 250,000 clones, around 50% seen once. The source material was CD8+ T cells sorted from blood. The receptors stem from a human donor in good health.

This sequence joins TRBV29-1 and TRBJ1-1, with D unresolved. This CDR3 contains 12 residues. The germline V and J ends were trimmed by 7 bases and 1 base, with 10 bases remaining between them. Per germline, CDR1 SQVTM and CDR2 ANQGSEA. Here the CDR3 DNA reads TGCAGCGGCCACAAGGGGAACACTGAAGCTTTCTTT. It specifies CSGHKGNTEAFF.

The J gene is TRBJ1-1, the V gene TRBV27; TRBD1 is a possible D gene (6 bases). V dropped 3 bases and J dropped 4 bases, with 9 bases sitting between them. The germline V gene encodes CDR1 MNHEY and CDR2 SMNVEV (reference sequence). CDR3 size: 13 residues. In DNA form, the CDR3 reads TGTGCCAGCAGTTTGGGGGGGCCCACTGAAGCTTTCTTT. It specifies CASSLGGPTEAFF.

This rearrangement joins TRBV9 to TRBJ2-1, with TRBD1 matching over 8 bases. Per germline, CDR1 SGDLS and CDR2 YYNGEE. This CDR3 is built from 14 residues. J gave up 6 bases and V 4 bases, and 6 bases lay outside the gene matches. CDR3 amino acids: CASSPRQGRNEQFF. In DNA form, the CDR3 reads TGTGCCAGCAGCCCAAGACAGGGGCGCAATGAGCAGTTCTTC.

The chain uses TRBV13 and TRBJ2-1; D is unresolved. Trimming removed 5 bases at V and 2 bases at J, with 7 bases between. This CDR3 spans 13 amino acids. Germline V gene sequence: CDR1 PRHDT, CDR2 FYEKMQ (reference sequence). CDR3 protein: CASSIPPYNEQFF. The CDR3 DNA follows: TGTGCCAGCAGCATTCCCCCCTACAATGAGCAGTTCTTC.